This T cell receptor (beta chain) was sequenced for a study of cytomegalovirus exposure and HLA in healthy donors. Findings and caveats of the study: First-cohort TCR clusters were later found to tend to co-occur in the 120 validation repertoires. In vitro testing confirmed a few CMV-associated chains as specific for CMV antigens. TCR beta chains numbering more than 150 were designated cytomegalovirus-associated.

With respect to this clone: Antigen unknown.

Donors were drawn from the approximately 110-subject validation cohort, separate from the roughly 700-subject first cohort. Only in-frame clones appear in the TCRdb table, and some are missing; sequencing was by immunoSEQ multiplex PCR. The repertoire holds roughly 230,000 clones, with 90% as singletons. Germline V gives CDR1 SQVTM, CDR2 ANQGSEA. The CDR3 runs 14 residues. The ends were cut back, 7 bases at V and 5 bases at J, with 20 bases in the middle. J is TRBJ2-5 and V is TRBV29-1; D tentatively reads TRBD1 or TRBD2 (5 bases each). The clonotype comes from a woman in her twenties or thirties in good health and CMV-seronegative. The specimen was PBMCs. The CDR3 sequence: CSADRDRGRETQYF. DNA for the CDR3: TGCAGCGCCGATCGGGACCGAGGACGGGAGACCCAGTACTTC.